One and the same sample provided the 17 T cell receptor beta chains below, sequenced in a study of blood T cell repertoires in COVID-19. Clones were sequenced by immunoSEQ multiplex PCR, and TCRdb holds only the in-frame ones, with some missing. The sample contains approximately 200,000 clones, around 86% of which appear only once. Sequenced input: PBMCs or T cells enriched from blood (not recorded which). These receptors all stem from a woman aged 25 to 45 who had recovered from COVID-19.

The rearrangement uses TRBV11-2 and TRBJ2-6; maybe TRBD2 (5 bases). CDR1 and CDR2 from the germline V gene are SGHAT and FQNNGV. This CDR3 has 17 residues. V was clipped by 7 bases and J by 0 bases, with 16 bases between them. CDR3 residues: CASIGGVGSSGANVLTF. CDR3 nucleotide sequence: TGTGCCAGCATCGGAGGAGTGGGAAGCTCTGGGGCCAACGTCCTGACTTTC.

This chain uses TRBV4-1 with TRBJ2-3; the match to TRBD1 covers 8 bases. J lost 4 bases, V lost 1 base, and 1 base had no gene match. The germline CDR1 and CDR2 sequences are MGHRA and YSYEKL. The CDR3 loop spans 14 amino acids. The CDR3 region is CASSQATGADTQYF. The CDR3 nucleotides read TGCGCCAGCAGCCAAGCGACAGGGGCAGATACGCAGTATTTT.

The sample holds one count of this clone. The J gene is TRBJ2-1, the V gene TRBV19; a possible D gene is TRBD1 (5 bases). This CDR3 has 15 amino acids. Germline values: CDR1 LNHDA, CDR2 SQIVND (reference sequence). V was pared by 0 bases and J by 5 bases, with 11 bases between. The DNA for the CDR3 is TGTGCCAGTAGTATAGATGACAGTACACACAATGAGCAGTTCTTC. It yields the protein CASSIDDSTHNEQFF.

The rearrangement uses TRBV28 and TRBJ1-1; possibly TRBD1 for D (6 bases). Germline-derived CDR1 and CDR2 are MDHEN and SYDVKM. This CDR3 is 13 amino acids long. The ends were cut back, 5 bases at V and 3 bases at J, with 10 bases in the middle. As DNA, the CDR3 is TGTGCCAGCAGTATCCACAGGGACACTGAAGCTTTCTTT. Residues: CASSIHRDTEAFF. The variable domain in full, with the rest retrieved from reference TRBV28 and TRBJ1-1, is DVKVTQSSRYLVKRTGEKVFLECVQDMDHENMFWYRQDPGLGLRLIYFSYDVKMKEKGDIPEGYSVSREKKERFSLILESASTNQTSMYLCASSIHRDTEAFFGQGTRLTVV.

This clone occurred once. The chain is built from TRBV5-6 and TRBJ2-1; 14 bases fit TRBD2. The CDR3 is 15 residues long. After removal of 1 base from V and 12 bases from J, the junction contained 6 bases not matched to a gene. Germline CDR1 and CDR2: SGHDT and YYEEEE. As DNA, the CDR3 is TGTGCCAGCAGCTTGTTGACTAGCGGGAGGGAGGGGCAGTTCTTC. Protein: CASSLLTSGREGQFF.

The V gene is TRBV11-2, the J gene TRBJ2-7; TRBD1 agrees at 7 bases. The CDR3 has 15 amino acids. CDR1 SGHAT and CDR2 FQNNGV come from the germline V gene. V lost 4 bases and J lost 3; bases outside the gene matches: 9. Here the CDR3 reads CASSSYRGSGYEQYF. The CDR3 region has the DNA TGTGCCAGCAGCTCGTACAGGGGTTCGGGCTACGAGCAGTACTTC.

The rearrangement links TRBV27 to TRBJ2-7, with 9 bases that match TRBD1. The V gene end was trimmed by 4 bases and the J gene end by 3 bases; junction bases not matched to a gene: 4. Germline CDR1 and CDR2: MNHEY and SMNVEV (reference sequence). The length of the CDR3 is 14 residues. The CDR3 here is CASSWGTGIYEQYF. The CDR3 DNA reads as TGTGCCAGCAGTTGGGGGACAGGGATCTACGAGCAGTACTTC.

The chain has TRBV6-5 and TRBJ1-2; D remains unclear. The germline CDR1 and CDR2 sequences are MNHEY and SVGAGI. The V and J ends lost 2 bases and 7 bases respectively, with 11 bases between them. CDR3 length: 13 residues. The CDR3 region is CASSYLEGTGYTF. In nucleotides, the CDR3 is TGTGCCAGCAGTTACCTGGAGGGAACTGGCTACACCTTC.

V is TRBV19 and J is TRBJ1-2; tentative D call: TRBD1 (6 bases). Germline V gene data show CDR1 as LNHDA and CDR2 as SQIVND (reference sequence). V lost 6 bases to trimming and J lost 3 bases, with 17 bases between them. The CDR3 extends over 15 amino acids. As DNA, the CDR3 is TGTGCCAGTAGGAATTTGGACAGCATGGACTATGGCTACACCTTC. Translating gives CASRNLDSMDYGYTF. The full variable domain, its missing parts supplied by reference TRBV19 and TRBJ1-2, is DGGITQSPKYLFRKEGQNVTLSCEQNLNHDAMYWYRQDPGQGLRLIYYSQIVNDFQKGDIAEGYSVSREKKESFPLTVTSAQKNPTAFYLCASRNLDSMDYGYTFGSGTRLTVV.

CDR3: CASSFEGENTEAFF. The CDR3 DNA is TGTGCCAGCAGTTTCGAGGGTGAGAACACTGAAGCTTTCTTT. V is TRBV28 and J is TRBJ1-1, with D unresolved. The CDR3 covers 14 residues. V lost 3 bases to trimming and J lost 1 base, with 9 bases between them. Germline lookup yields CDR1 MDHEN and CDR2 SYDVKM.

The rearrangement links TRBV2 to TRBJ2-7; 8 bases agree with TRBD2. CDR1 and CDR2 (germline): SNHLY, FYNNEI. This CDR3 has 16 residues. Trimming cost V 0 bases and J 1 base; bases outside gene matches: 5. The CDR3 nucleotides read TGTGCCAGCAGTGAAGCAACTAGCGGAACTTCCTACGAGCAGTACTTC. This sequence encodes CASSEATSGTSYEQYF.

The chain combines TRBV7-3 with TRBJ2-1; 11 bases line up with TRBD2. V trimming: 6 bases; J trimming: 0 bases; junction bases outside the gene matches: 4. The germline gives CDR1 SGHTA, CDR2 FQGTGA. The CDR3 runs 16 residues. CDR3 residues: CASRRLAGSSYNEQFF. The DNA of the CDR3 is TGTGCCAGCAGGCGACTAGCGGGGAGCTCCTACAATGAGCAGTTCTTC.

V is TRBV5-1 and J is TRBJ2-3; D is uncertain. This CDR3 has 12 residues. The V and J ends lost 3 bases and 6 bases respectively, with 8 bases between them. Germline CDR1 SGHRS, CDR2 YFSETQ. CDR3 region: CASSYRRDTQYF. CDR3 bases: TGCGCCAGCAGCTACCGGCGGGATACGCAGTATTTT. The variable domain in full, completed from reference TRBV5-1 and TRBJ2-3, reads KAGVTQTPRYLIKTRGQQVTLSCSPISGHRSVSWYQQTPGQGLQFLFEYFSETQRNKGNFPGRFSGRQFSNSRSEMNVSTLELGDSALYLCASSYRRDTQYFGPGTRLTVL.

The CDR3 sequence: CATSDHGQGISSGANVLTF. The CDR3 DNA is TGTGCCACCAGTGATCACGGACAGGGGATCTCCTCTGGGGCCAACGTCCTGACTTTC. The chain combines TRBV24-1 with TRBJ2-6; TRBD1 matches at 9 bases. The V and J ends lost 3 bases and 0 bases, in that order; junction bases with no gene match: 8. The length of the CDR3 is 19 residues. Germline CDR1 reads KGHDR; CDR2 reads SFDVKD.

In DNA form, the CDR3 reads TGTGCCAGCAGTGAGAATGCTGGACACGGAGAGACCCAGTACTTC. Translating gives CASSENAGHGETQYF. V is TRBV2 and J is TRBJ2-5, with a tentative D call TRBD1 (5 bases). The V gene's germline CDR1 is SNHLY and CDR2 FYNNEI. The CDR3 has 15 amino acids. Trimming cost V 3 bases and J 4 bases, with 15 bases left between them.

The chain uses TRBV9 and TRBJ1-3; D is undetermined. V was shortened by 0 bases and J by 0 bases, with 7 bases between the two germline ends. CDR1 is SGDLS and CDR2 is YYNGEE in the germline V gene. CDR3 length equals 15 residues. The CDR3 DNA reads as TGTGCCAGCAGCGTAGGTGCAGACTCTGGAAACACCATATATTTT. As protein: CASSVGADSGNTIYF. Complete variable domain (other parts from reference TRBV9 and TRBJ1-3): DSGVTQTPKHLITATGQRVTLRCSPRSGDLSVYWYQQSLDQGLQFLIQYYNGEERAKGNILERFSAQQFPDLHSELNLSSLELGDSALYFCASSVGADSGNTIYFGEGSWLTVV.

The genes are TRBV9 and TRBJ2-5, with D perhaps TRBD2 (7 bases). CDR1 and CDR2 (germline): SGDLS, YYNGEE. V lost 2 bases to trimming and J lost 4 bases, with 15 bases between them. The CDR3 is 15 amino acids. The CDR3, as DNA: TGTGCCAGCAGCGTCAGAGGGGGAGGGGTAGAGACCCAGTACTTC. It encodes CASSVRGGGVETQYF.